The rows below give T cell receptor beta chains drawn from one sample of a study of cytomegalovirus exposure and HLA in healthy donors. Assay used: immunoSEQ multiplex PCR; TCRdb lists only in-frame clones, some missing. The sample contains about 78,000 clones, 80% of which appear only once. The sequencing sample was made of PBMCs. The receptors stem from a male donor in good health and CMV-seronegative. Both conserved end residues are part of each CDR3.

CASSVSGQLYEQYF TRBJ2-7 TRBV5-1
CASSLANLNGNTIYF TRBJ1-3 TRBV28
CASSQRGQGLGSGNTIYF TRBJ1-3 TRBV4-3
CASRSGTGAADTQYF TRBJ2-3 TRBV5-4
CASSAGTSGRAWDYEQYF TRBJ2-7 TRBV6-4
CASSKLSGRAVGELFF TRBJ2-2 TRBV19
CASTFFRGEETQYF TRBJ2-5 TRBV6-1
CASSPRTSGADTQYF TRBJ2-3 TRBV6-4
CASSTQGGGGFF TRBJ1-4 TRBV6-6
CSVELESHQETQYF TRBJ2-5 TRBV29-1
CASSVGFVDEQFF TRBJ2-1 TRBV18
CASSQGAWGSSPLHF TRBJ1-6 TRBV4-2
CASRGTGLFTEAFF TRBJ1-1 TRBV28
CASSYSGEGYTF TRBJ1-2 TRBV7-9
CSASPGTVAFF TRBJ1-1 TRBV20-1
CAWSLWGANEKLFF TRBJ1-4 TRBV30
CATSRGEGGTEAFF TRBJ1-1 TRBV15
CASAKNTGELFF TRBJ2-2 TRBV12-5
CASSPEGMWDYGYTF TRBJ1-2 TRBV9
CASSSLGLAGDTLYNEQFF TRBJ2-1 TRBV27
CASNEGTNTEAFF TRBJ1-1 TRBV6-1
CASSPSGPGTDTQYF TRBJ2-3 TRBV18
CASGGGEGQSEQFF TRBJ2-1 TRBV6-5
CASSLTVNTEAFF TRBJ1-1 TRBV27
CASSPRGETQYF TRBJ2-5 TRBV9
CASGLASYEQYF TRBJ2-7 TRBV10-3
CASAIVRTGRWEQYF TRBJ2-7 TRBV28
CAWSSGHLSYGYPF TRBJ1-2 TRBV30
CASSLFLRTSGPTYNEQFF TRBJ2-1 TRBV7-6
CASSLRPGLNQPQHF TRBJ1-5 TRBV27
CASSYSSGYTF TRBJ1-2 TRBV6-6
CASRRSNEKLFF TRBJ1-4 TRBV5-1
CASSQRQDSETQYF TRBJ2-5 TRBV7-8
CASSPQLLAGGSSGGFF TRBJ2-1 TRBV7-2
CAWSGTFVAGGRSGSYNEQFF TRBJ2-1 TRBV30
CASTGTSGRDTGELFF TRBJ2-2 TRBV7-7
CASSEIQRISYEQYF . TRBV6-1
CAWSSGVQEKLFF TRBJ1-4 TRBV30
CASNSGGARNEQFF TRBJ2-1 TRBV19
CASSLGLPGEQFF TRBJ2-1 TRBV28
CASSHTFSTGEDTQYF TRBJ2-3 TRBV11-2
CSAAPGQRSGEQYF TRBJ2-7 TRBV29-1
CASSSDSLNTEAFF TRBJ1-1 TRBV5-8
CASSFPTGVDEQFF TRBJ2-1 TRBV5-1
CASSSNRGDTEAFF TRBJ1-1 TRBV7-9
CASSEVVTGGGLYGYTF TRBJ1-2 TRBV6-1
CASSQRTLAGGPLGETQYF TRBJ2-5 TRBV14
CSLDRLSEQYF TRBJ2-7 TRBV20-1
CASSQSGQGNTEAFF TRBJ1-1 TRBV5-1
CASSQDFVIGGTSTDTQYF TRBJ2-3 TRBV4-1
CASSLDEGQPQHF TRBJ1-5 TRBV5-8